This T cell receptor beta chain was sequenced in a study of shared clonotypes between healthy human individuals. About this clone: The antigen is unknown.

Measured with immunoSEQ multiplex PCR; TCRdb has only the in-frame clones, and not every one. The table shows hundreds of thousands of clones, with around 76% occurring only once. CDR3 length: 14 residues. V lost 8 bases and J lost 5, with 17 bases in between. Germline V gives CDR1 MNHEY, CDR2 SMNVEV (reference sequence). Findings of the study overall: Depth of sequencing was expected to influence donor clonotype sharing. Represented diversity (both genetic and exposure-history) was limited by the small number of donors.

This receptor was taken from a woman aged 40 to 50 in good health. Some clones in this sample may be carry-over from other donors' samples. The chain links TRBV27 to TRBJ2-3; D is perhaps TRBD2 (7 bases). Material: PBMCs. CDR3 coding DNA: TGTGCCAGCGGTAGGGGGAGGGCCTTAGATACGCAGTATTTT. Protein sequence: CASGRGRALDTQYF.